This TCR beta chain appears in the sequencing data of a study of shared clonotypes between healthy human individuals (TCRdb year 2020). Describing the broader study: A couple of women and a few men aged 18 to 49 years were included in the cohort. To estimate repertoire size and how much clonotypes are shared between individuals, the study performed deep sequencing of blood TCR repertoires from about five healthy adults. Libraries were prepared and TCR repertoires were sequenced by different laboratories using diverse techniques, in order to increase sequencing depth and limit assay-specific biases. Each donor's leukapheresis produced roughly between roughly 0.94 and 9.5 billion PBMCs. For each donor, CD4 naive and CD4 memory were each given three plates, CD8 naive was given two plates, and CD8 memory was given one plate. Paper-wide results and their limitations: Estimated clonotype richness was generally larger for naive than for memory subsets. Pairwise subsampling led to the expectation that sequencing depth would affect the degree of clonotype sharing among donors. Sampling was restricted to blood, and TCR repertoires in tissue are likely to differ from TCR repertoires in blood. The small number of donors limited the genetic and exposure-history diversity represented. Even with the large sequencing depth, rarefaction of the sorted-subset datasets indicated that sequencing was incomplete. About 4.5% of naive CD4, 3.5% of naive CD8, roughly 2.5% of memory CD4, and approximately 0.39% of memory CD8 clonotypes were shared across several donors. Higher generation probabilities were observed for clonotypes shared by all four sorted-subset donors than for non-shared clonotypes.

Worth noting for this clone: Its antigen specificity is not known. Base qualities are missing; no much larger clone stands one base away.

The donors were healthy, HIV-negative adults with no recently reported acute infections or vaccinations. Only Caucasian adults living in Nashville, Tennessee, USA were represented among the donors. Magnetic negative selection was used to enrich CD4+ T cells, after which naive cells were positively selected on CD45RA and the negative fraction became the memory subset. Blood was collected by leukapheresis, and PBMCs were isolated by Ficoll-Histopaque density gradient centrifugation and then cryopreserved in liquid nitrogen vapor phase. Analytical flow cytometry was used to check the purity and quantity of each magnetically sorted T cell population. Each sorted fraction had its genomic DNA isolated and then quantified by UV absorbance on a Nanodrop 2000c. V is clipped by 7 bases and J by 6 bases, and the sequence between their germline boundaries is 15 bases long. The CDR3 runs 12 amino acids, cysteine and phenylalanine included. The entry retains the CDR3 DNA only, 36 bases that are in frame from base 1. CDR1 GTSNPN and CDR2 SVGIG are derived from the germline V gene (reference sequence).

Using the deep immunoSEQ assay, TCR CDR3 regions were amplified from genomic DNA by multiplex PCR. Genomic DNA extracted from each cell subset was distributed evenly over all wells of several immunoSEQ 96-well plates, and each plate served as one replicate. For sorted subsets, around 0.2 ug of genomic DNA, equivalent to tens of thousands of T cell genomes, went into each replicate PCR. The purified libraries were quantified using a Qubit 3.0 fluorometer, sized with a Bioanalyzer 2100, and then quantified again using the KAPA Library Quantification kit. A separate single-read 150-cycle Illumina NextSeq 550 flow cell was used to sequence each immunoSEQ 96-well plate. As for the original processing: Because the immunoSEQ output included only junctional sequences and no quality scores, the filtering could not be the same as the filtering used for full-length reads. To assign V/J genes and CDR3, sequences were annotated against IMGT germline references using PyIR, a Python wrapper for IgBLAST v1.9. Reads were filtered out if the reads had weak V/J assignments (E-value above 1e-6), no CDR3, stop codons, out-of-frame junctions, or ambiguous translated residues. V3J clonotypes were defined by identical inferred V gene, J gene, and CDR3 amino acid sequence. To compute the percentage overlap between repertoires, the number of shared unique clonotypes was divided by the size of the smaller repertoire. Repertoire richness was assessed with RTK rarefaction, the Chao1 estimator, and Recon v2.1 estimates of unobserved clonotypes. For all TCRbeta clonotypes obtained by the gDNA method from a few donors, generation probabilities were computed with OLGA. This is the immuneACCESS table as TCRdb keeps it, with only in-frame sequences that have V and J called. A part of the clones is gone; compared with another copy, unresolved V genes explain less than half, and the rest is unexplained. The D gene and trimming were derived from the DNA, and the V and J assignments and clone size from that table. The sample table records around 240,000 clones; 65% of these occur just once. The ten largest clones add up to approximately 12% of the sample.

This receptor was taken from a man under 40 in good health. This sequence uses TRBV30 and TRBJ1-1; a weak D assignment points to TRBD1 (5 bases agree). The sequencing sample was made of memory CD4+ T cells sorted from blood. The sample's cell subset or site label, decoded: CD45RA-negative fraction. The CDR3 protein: CASTRGGSEAFF. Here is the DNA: TGTGCCTCGACAAGGGGAGGGTCTGAAGCTTTCTTT.